The T cell receptor beta chain under discussion was sequenced for a study of T cells after yellow fever vaccination (dated by TCRdb to about 2019). With regard to the full study: Libraries from fractions with low cell numbers were prepared with the SMART-Seq v4 Ultra Low Input RNA kit. To follow T-cell clones before and after both primary and booster YFV17D yellow fever vaccination, bulk TCR alpha and beta repertoires underwent longitudinal sequencing. Two healthy male donors, one aged 18 to 30 and one aged 30 to 40 years, made up the cohort. Bulk PBMC replicates and cell subsets were isolated from blood drawn at multiple timepoints before and after both primary and secondary immunization. Broad study findings and their caveats: After the booster, most clones that had expanded after primary vaccination were detected again (around 95% of CD4 and more than 80% of CD8), suggesting broad maintenance of memory. The secondary T-cell response was weaker than the primary response but faster, peaking on day 5 instead of day 15. FACS-sorted repertoires could contain abundant contaminating clonotypes from the bulk population, so computational filtering was required. A small fraction of clonotypes appeared in both the CD4 and CD8 compartments, likely as a result of convergent recombination. Because only a couple of donors were included in the study, the extent to which the findings can be generalized is limited.

The meaning of the sample's treatment or condition label: live attenuated yellow fever vaccine strain. At each blood-draw timepoint, two biological replicates of bulk PBMCs were collected. A standard Ficoll-Paque protocol was used to isolate PBMCs from peripheral blood. TriZol was used to extract RNA from bulk PBMCs, from CD4 and CD8 fractions, and from dextramer-positive and dextramer-negative fractions. Deletion took 6 bases off V and 3 bases off J, with a span of 16 bases between the germline ends. Including cysteine and phenylalanine, the CDR3 has 15 amino acids. The kept DNA is CDR3 alone, 45 bases in frame from the first base. Taken from the germline V gene, the CDR1 and CDR2 loops are MNHNS and SASEGT. For this clonotype: The specificity of this receptor is unknown. No much larger clonotype is one base removed from it; base qualities were not supplied.

TCR cDNA was synthesized by 5'RACE template switching, which introduced a universal primer site and unique molecular identifiers. Priming for cDNA synthesis came from both the TCR alpha and TCR beta constant segments. Two PCR steps were used to amplify libraries, with sample barcodes and sequencing adapters being added in the second step. Sequencing of libraries was performed on Illumina HiSeq 2500 (2x100 bp) or NovaSeq (2x150 bp). Turning to the authors' computational methods: Reads were demultiplexed and collapsed into UMI consensus sequences with MIGEC, and V(D)J alignment was performed with MiXCR. Clonotypes responding to the vaccine were identified with edgeR on replicate PBMC samples, with the criteria of FDR below 0.01 and a log2 fold change above 5 up to day 15. Each bulk clonotype received a CD4 or CD8 identity based on whether the sequenced CD4 or CD8 repertoire contained that clonotype at higher abundance. Clones were called with MiXCR by TCRdb after fastp trimmed the public reads at Q25, and only in-frame beta chains were retained. Duplicate CDR3 protein sequences are folded into a single record with the most common DNA and genes. The V and J calls were determined by TCRdb, not by the authors. The sample table records around 600,000 distinct CDR3 sequences; roughly 12% of these occur just once. The leading ten clones occupy 14% to 15% of the sample.

The sequence came from a man aged 25-45 years who received the YFV17D yellow fever vaccine. The source material was PBMCs, sampled on the day of the yellow fever booster vaccination. This chain joins TRBV6-1 to TRBJ2-3; a confident D gene designation cannot be given. This receptor has the CDR3 CASRKRIVSTDTQYF. The nucleotides are TGTGCCAGCAGAAAGAGAATAGTGTCAACAGATACGCAGTATTTT.